The source of this T cell receptor (beta chain) is a study of T cell changes during pregnancy in multiple sclerosis. J was trimmed by 6 bases and V by 7 bases; bases with no gene match: 9. CDR1 MDHEN and CDR2 SYDVKM come from the germline V gene. This CDR3 has 14 residues. Profiling relied on immunoSEQ multiplex PCR, and the TCRdb table lists in-frame clones only, not all of them. The repertoire includes 45,000 or so clones, around 89% of them detected once, and about 6.3% sits in the top ten. The clonotype was recovered from a female donor in good health, enrolled as a control in a pregnancy study. Sample: CD8+ T cells from peripheral blood mononuclear cells, taken after pregnancy. The J gene is TRBJ1-5, the V gene TRBV28; 7 nucleotides match TRBD1. The chain's CDR3 is CASKGRQGGQPQHF. CDR3 sequence (DNA): TGTGCCAGCAAGGGCCGACAGGGCGGTCAGCCCCAGCATTTT.